Listed below are T cell receptor beta chains from one sample, sequenced in a study of blood T cell repertoires in COVID-19. Measured with immunoSEQ multiplex PCR; TCRdb has only the in-frame clones, and not every one. The sample includes 200,000 to 300,000 clones, about 87% of them seen just once. The sequencing sample was made of peripheral blood. All receptors derive from a woman aged 70-85 years with active or convalescent COVID-19. CDR3s include the opening cysteine and the closing phenylalanine or tryptophan. A D gene is named only where the DNA matches it firmly. Part of the rows lack a size; the others show once, few, many or a class for expanded clones.

clone size | J gene | D gene | V gene | CDR3 DNA | CDR3 protein
. | TRBJ2-1 | TRBD2 | TRBV13 | TGTGCCAGCAGCTTAGGGTTAGCGGGGGCCCTCAATGAGCAGTTCTTC | CASSLGLAGALNEQFF
. | TRBJ1-5 | . | TRBV7-2 | TGTGCCAGCAGCTTACCCAGACAGCCCCAGCATTTT | CASSLPRQPQHF
. | TRBJ2-5 | TRBD1 | TRBV19 | TGTGCCAGTAAAAGGACAGGGGGCCCCGGGAGGCAAGAGACCCAGTACTTC | CASKRTGGPGRQETQYF
. | TRBJ2-7 | . | TRBV25-1 | TGTGCCAGCAGTGACTCGGGGGCCTACGAGCAGTACTTC | CASSDSGAYEQYF
. | TRBJ1-2 | . | TRBV3-1/TRBV3-2 | TGTGCCAGCAGCCGCACAGGGAGTGGTGGCTACACCTTC | CASSRTGSGGYTF
once | TRBJ1-2 | . | TRBV7-9 | TGTGCCAGCAGCCCCAAAGGGCGGGGCCCCGACGGGAGCTACACCTTC | CASSPKGRGPDGSYTF
few | TRBJ1-2 | TRBD1 | TRBV18 | TGTGCCAGCTCGCTGCGGGACAGGGAAGGCTACACCTTC | CASSLRDREGYTF
. | TRBJ1-2 | . | TRBV24-1 | TGTGCCACCAGTGAAGACGACAGATACTATGGCTACACCTTC | CATSEDDRYYGYTF
. | TRBJ1-2 | . | TRBV7-9 | TGTGCCAGCAGCTTCCAACAGATCGGCTACACCTTC | CASSFQQIGYTF
. | TRBJ2-5 | . | TRBV6-2/TRBV6-3 | TGTGCCAGCAGTTACTCGACGAGGGGGATCACAGAGACCCAGTACTTC | CASSYSTRGITETQYF
. | TRBJ1-2 | . | TRBV11-2 | TGTGCCAGCAGAACAACAGGCAGTACTGATGGCTACACCTTC | CASRTTGSTDGYTF
once | TRBJ1-1 | . | TRBV14 | TGTGCCAGCAGCCGCTTACAGCCTCCCATGCTATATAACACTGAAGCTTTCTTT | CASSRLQPPMLYNTEAFF
once | TRBJ1-1 | TRBD1 | TRBV2 | TGTGCCAGCAGCGGACAGGGGATGAGGACTGAAGCTTTCTTT | CASSGQGMRTEAFF
. | TRBJ2-7 | . | TRBV29-1 | TGCAGCGTTTCTCTCGGCTACGAGCAGTACTTC | CSVSLGYEQYF
. | TRBJ1-1 | . | TRBV29-1 | TGCAGCGTTAGAGACAGGAGGACTGAAGCTTTCTTT | CSVRDRRTEAFF
. | TRBJ2-5 | TRBD1 | TRBV4-1 | TGCGCCAGCAGCCAAGGGACAGGGGGTTGGGAGACCCAGTACTTC | CASSQGTGGWETQYF
. | TRBJ1-1 | . | TRBV10-1 | TGCGCCAGCAGTGAAGGAGGCATGAACACTGAAGCTTTCTTT | CASSEGGMNTEAFF
. | TRBJ2-7 | TRBD1 | TRBV27 | TGTGCCAGCAGTTTGCAGGGGGCCTACGAGCAGTACTTC | CASSLQGAYEQYF
. | TRBJ2-4 | TRBD1 | TRBV6-2/TRBV6-3 | TGTGCCAGCAGCCCCGGACAGGCCCGATTCGACAAAAACATTCAGTACTTC | CASSPGQARFDKNIQYF
. | TRBJ1-5 | TRBD1 | TRBV7-9 | TGTGCCAGCACCCCGGACAGGGCTGATCAGCCCCAGCATTTT | CASTPDRADQPQHF
. | TRBJ1-2 | . | TRBV6-5 | TGTGCCAGCAGGGGGGAACAGGGCTATGGCTACACCTTC | CASRGEQGYGYTF
. | TRBJ1-3 | . | TRBV5-8 | TGTGCCAGCAGCTTGGGGACTCCGGCTAGATATTTT | CASSLGTPARYF
. | TRBJ1-3 | TRBD1 | TRBV18 | TGTGCCAGCTCGACGACAGGGGCTGGAAACACCATATATTTT | CASSTTGAGNTIYF
. | TRBJ1-5 | . | TRBV27 | TGTGCCAGCAGTTCAGGGGGCAATCAGCCCCAGCATTTT | CASSSGGNQPQHF
. | TRBJ2-7 | . | TRBV18 | TGTGCCAGCTCACCACGACGGGACTCCTACGAGCAGTACTTC | CASSPRRDSYEQYF
. | TRBJ1-4 | . | TRBV4-1 | TGCGCCAGCAGCCATCCGGTGAGACAGGTTGGGGAAAAACTGTTTTTT | CASSHPVRQVGEKLFF
once | TRBJ1-5 | TRBD1 | TRBV6-5 | TGTGCCAGCAGTTACGCCATACAGGGGCAGCCCCAGCATTTT | CASSYAIQGQPQHF
. | TRBJ1-5 | . | TRBV19 | TGTGCATCCGGGGATCCCCATCAGCCCCAGCATTTT | CASGDPHQPQHF
few | TRBJ1-2 | . | TRBV9 | TGTGCCAGCAGCGCCCAGGGCAGTCTGAGTCCTTATGGCTACACCTTC | CASSAQGSLSPYGYTF
. | TRBJ1-3 | TRBD1 | TRBV2 | TGTGCCAGCAGAGCGACAGGGGGCACGTCTGGAAACACCATATATTTT | CASRATGGTSGNTIYF
. | TRBJ2-3 | . | TRBV3-1/TRBV3-2 | TGTGCCAGCAGCTACCTAGAGGGAGATACGCAGTATTTT | CASSYLEGDTQYF
. | TRBJ1-1 | . | TRBV29-1 | TGCAGCGTGTCTTCGGGTGGGAACACTGAAGCTTTCTTT | CSVSSGGNTEAFF